Shown below are 21 T cell receptor beta chains from a single sample sequenced in a study of vaccination effects on CD4 cells after COVID-19. Before sequencing took place, the ViraFEST assay used viral peptide pools to expand antigen-specific CD4+ T cells. At the end of 9 to 11 days of culture, CD4+ T cells were isolated. Vaccinees lacked prior SARS-CoV-2 infection and tested negative for nucleocapsid antibodies. Sequencing was performed with immunoSEQ multiplex PCR; in TCRdb, only in-frame clones are kept and a portion is missing. The table has tens of thousands of clones, around 79% seen once; the top ten hold roughly 2.9%. These receptors lack a known antigen. Sequenced here: CD4+ T cells from PBMCs cultured with HCoV-NL63 spike peptides, sampled before COVID-19 vaccination. These receptors all come from a human donor who received a COVID-19 vaccine.

The rearrangement links TRBV5-1 to TRBJ2-3; a possible D gene is TRBD1 (6 bases). Trimming cost V 4 bases and J 6 bases, with 12 bases left between them. Germline CDR1 and CDR2: SGHRS and YFSETQ. This CDR3 has 13 residues. In DNA form, the CDR3 reads TGCGCCAGCAGCCCGACAGGTTGGGATACGCAGTATTTT. Protein product: CASSPTGWDTQYF.

This clone was picked up a small number of times. CDR3 region: CASSLNRGYTGELFF. The CDR3 region has the DNA TGTGCCAGCAGTTTAAACAGGGGATACACCGGGGAGCTGTTTTTT. This chain connects TRBV28 to TRBJ2-2; 7 positions match TRBD1. The V gene end was trimmed by 2 bases and the J gene end by 3 bases; junction bases not matched to a gene: 3. The germline CDR1 and CDR2 sequences are MDHEN and SYDVKM. The CDR3 covers 15 residues.

This clone has just one count. This chain uses TRBV29-1 with TRBJ1-2; 11 bases fit TRBD1. The CDR3 has 17 amino acids. Germline lookup yields CDR1 SQVTM and CDR2 ANQGSEA. V trimming: 6 bases; J trimming: 4 bases; junction bases outside the gene matches: 16. This chain's CDR3 is CSVDAKGQGGGGYGYTF. CDR3 sequence (DNA): TGCAGCGTGGACGCCAAGGGACAGGGGGGTGGCGGCTATGGCTACACCTTC. The variable domain in full, completed from reference TRBV29-1 and TRBJ1-2, reads SAVISQKPSRDICQRGTSLTIQCQVDSQVTMMFWYRQQPGQSLTLIATANQGSEATYESGFVIDKFPISRPNLTFSTLTVSNMSPEDSSIYLCSVDAKGQGGGGYGYTFGSGTRLTVV.

This clone was recorded a few times. Written as DNA, the CDR3 is TGCGCCAGCAGCTTGGGTCTAGCCAAAAACATTCAGTACTTC. Amino acid sequence: CASSLGLAKNIQYF. The rearrangement joins TRBV5-1 to TRBJ2-4, with D unresolved. Germline V gene lookup returns CDR1 SGHRS and CDR2 YFSETQ. The CDR3 loop spans 14 amino acids. V dropped 0 bases and J dropped 0 bases, with 4 bases sitting between them.

This sequence joins TRBV11-2 and TRBJ1-3; maybe TRBD1 (5 bases). CDR1 is SGHAT and CDR2 is FQNNGV in the germline V gene. This CDR3 contains 16 residues. Trimming removed 0 bases from V and 4 bases from J, with 13 bases in between. Here the CDR3 reads CASSLEGPGPGNTIYF. CDR3 DNA: TGTGCCAGCAGCTTAGAGGGACCCGGTCCCGGAAACACCATATATTTT.

This chain uses TRBV6-5 with TRBJ2-3, with no clear D. V was trimmed by 9 bases and J by 2 bases, leaving 9 bases between them. CDR3 size: 12 residues. Per germline, CDR1 MNHEY and CDR2 SVGAGI. The CDR3 reads CASCQNTDTQYF. CDR3 nucleotides: TGTGCCAGTTGCCAGAACACAGATACGCAGTATTTT.

The rearrangement joins TRBV6-5 to TRBJ1-2; D is uncertain. The V end lost 6 bases, the J end lost 4 bases, and 12 bases lay between the germline ends. Germline V gene sequence: CDR1 MNHEY, CDR2 SVGAGI. The CDR3 has 13 residues. The chain's CDR3 is CASRPAGSYGYTF. In DNA form, the CDR3 reads TGTGCCAGCAGGCCGGCGGGCAGCTATGGCTACACCTTC.

The rearrangement links TRBV5-6 to TRBJ2-7; D remains ambiguous. CDR3 length: 15 residues. V lost 4 bases and J lost 0, with 14 bases in between. Germline CDR1 is SGHDT and CDR2 is YYEEEE. The CDR3 sequence is CASSRVAVSSYEQYV. For the CDR3, the DNA is TGTGCCAGCAGCCGGGTGGCGGTGAGCTCCTACGAGCAGTACGTC.

The gene calls are TRBV28 and TRBJ2-7; D uncertain. CDR1 is MDHEN, CDR2 SYDVKM, per germline. The CDR3 totals 13 residues. Trimming shortened V by 3 bases and J by 2 bases, and 8 bases separated the two germline ends. CDR3 in amino acids: CASSLGSPYEQYV. The CDR3 DNA reads TGTGCCAGCAGTTTGGGGTCCCCCTACGAGCAGTACGTC.

The rearrangement uses TRBV5-1 and TRBJ2-5; 16 nucleotides line up with TRBD2. This CDR3 has 21 amino acids. The germline gives CDR1 SGHRS, CDR2 YFSETQ. V was clipped by 3 bases and J by 4 bases; unmatched bases: 18. The CDR3 nucleotides are TGCGCCAGCAGCTCAGCATCAACCGGGACTAGCGGGGGGGTGGTTGGAGAGACCCAGTACTTC. This codes for CASSSASTGTSGGVVGETQYF.

The chain is built from TRBV6-6 and TRBJ2-2; D unresolved. The CDR3 sequence is 14 residues long. V lost 3 bases and J lost 2, with 7 bases in between. CDR1 MNHNY and CDR2 SVGAGI come from the germline V gene (reference sequence). The CDR3 region is CASSYGPNTGELFF. The DNA of the CDR3 is TGTGCCAGCAGTTATGGACCAAACACCGGGGAGCTGTTTTTT.

This chain uses TRBV19 with TRBJ1-1; maybe TRBD1 (6 bases). The CDR3 length is 13 residues. CDR1 is LNHDA and CDR2 is SQIVND in the germline V gene (reference sequence). V lost 3 bases to trimming and J lost 5 bases, with 10 bases between them. The CDR3 DNA reads as TGTGCCAGTAGTATTGGGGGCTGGACTGAAGCTTTCTTT. This encodes CASSIGGWTEAFF.

V and J are TRBV2 and TRBJ1-4; weak D call: TRBD1 (6 bases). CDR1 SNHLY and CDR2 FYNNEI come from the germline V gene. V lost 7 bases, J lost 4 bases, and 10 bases lay in between. CDR3 length equals 13 residues. The CDR3 region has the DNA TGTGCCAGCAACCAGGGGAGTAATGAAAAACTGTTTTTT. Its translation is CASNQGSNEKLFF.

The chain couples TRBV15 to TRBJ1-6, with 8 bases fitting TRBD1. The CDR3 consists of 13 residues. Germline CDR1 reads LNHNV; CDR2 reads YYDKDF (reference sequence). V trimming: 2 bases; J trimming: 14 bases; junction bases outside the gene matches: 5. The CDR3 sequence: CATSRPGQGTLHF. The CDR3 nucleotides read TGTGCCACCAGCAGACCCGGACAGGGTACCCTCCACTTT.

This chain connects TRBV12-3 or TRBV12-4 to TRBJ1-5; D not certain. The CDR3 loop spans 13 amino acids. Trimming removed 6 bases from V and 2 bases from J, with 8 bases in between. CDR3 DNA sequence: TGTGCCAGCAGGGAACTCGGCAATCAGCCCCAGCATTTT. It codes for CASRELGNQPQHF.

The chain carries TRBV10-3 and TRBJ1-2; tentative D call: TRBD1 (5 bases). The germline V and J ends were trimmed by 4 bases and 0 bases, with 9 bases remaining between them. Germline CDR1 is ENHRY and CDR2 is SYGVKD. The CDR3 extends over 14 amino acids. CDR3 loop: CAISARGSNYGYTF. CDR3 bases: TGTGCCATCAGTGCGAGGGGCTCTAACTATGGCTACACCTTC.

This chain links TRBV6-1 with TRBJ1-1; D is uncertain. The germline CDR1 and CDR2 sequences are MNHNS and SASEGT. The CDR3 spans 15 residues. Trimming shortened V by 1 base and J by 0 bases, and 9 bases separated the two germline ends. The CDR3 region has the DNA TGTGCCAGCAGTGAAGTGGCCACGTTGAACACTGAAGCTTTCTTT. Its protein is CASSEVATLNTEAFF.

The chain joins TRBV5-1 to TRBJ1-2, with 7 nucleotides matching TRBD1. The CDR3 consists of 13 residues. Germline CDR1 SGHRS, CDR2 YFSETQ. After removal of 5 bases from V and 8 bases from J, the junction contained 9 bases not matched to a gene. This CDR3 is CASSYTGVEGYTF. The CDR3, as DNA: TGCGCCAGCAGTTACACAGGGGTGGAGGGCTACACCTTC.

The gene calls are TRBV25-1 and TRBJ1-2; D may be TRBD1 (6 bases). CDR1 and CDR2 (germline): MGHDK, SYGVNS. V dropped 3 bases and J dropped 4 bases, with 15 bases sitting between them. This CDR3 has 15 residues. The CDR3 loop reads CASSDGGRGGYGYTF. CDR3 coding DNA: TGTGCCAGCAGTGACGGAGGGAGAGGGGGCTATGGCTACACCTTC.

V and J are TRBV3-1 (or the pseudogene TRBV3-2) and TRBJ1-1, with a possible D match to TRBD1 (5 bases). This CDR3 is 14 amino acids long. Germline lookup yields CDR1 LGHDT and CDR2 YNNKEL (reference sequence). The germline V and J ends were trimmed by 4 bases and 2 bases, with 11 bases remaining between them. CDR3 sequence: CASSRGRTNTEAFF. The CDR3 DNA follows: TGTGCCAGCAGCCGGGGACGGACTAACACTGAAGCTTTCTTT.

The chain combines TRBV11-2 with TRBJ2-5; D is undetermined. CDR3 length: 14 amino acids. CDR1 and CDR2 (germline): SGHAT, FQNNGV. V dropped 0 bases and J dropped 5 bases, with 10 bases sitting between them. CDR3 residues: CASSLEAAGETQYF. The CDR3 DNA sequence: TGTGCCAGCAGCTTAGAGGCCGCCGGCGAGACCCAGTACTTC.